The 29 T cell receptor beta chains below come from one sample, sequenced in a study of shared clonotypes between healthy human individuals. The assay was immunoSEQ multiplex PCR, and TCRdb's table has in-frame clones only and misses some. The top ten hold 1.4% of the sample, which has about a million clones, roughly 80% seen once. The sequencing input was memory CD4+ T cells sorted from blood. The subset is: CD45RA-negative fraction. These receptors came from a man younger than 30 in good health.

This chain connects TRBV5-1 to TRBJ2-7, with no clear D. V lost 4 bases and J 5 bases, leaving 16 bases between the germline ends. The CDR3 is 14 amino acids. Germline values: CDR1 SGHRS, CDR2 YFSETQ. CDR3 protein: CASSPWQEQNEQYF. The CDR3 bases are TGCGCCAGCAGCCCGTGGCAGGAGCAGAACGAGCAGTACTTC.

The genes are TRBV6-6 and TRBJ1-5; possibly TRBD1 for D (5 bases). The CDR3 totals 12 residues. Germline CDR1 reads MNHNY; CDR2 reads SVGAGI (reference sequence). CDR3 bases: TGTGCGATGGGTGGGGGGAGCCAGCCCCAGCATTTT. Protein product: CAMGGGSQPQHF.

The chain has TRBV28 and TRBJ1-5, with D unclear. The CDR3 consists of 12 residues. Trimming shortened V by 6 bases and J by 0 bases, and 3 bases separated the two germline ends. Germline CDR1 reads MDHEN; CDR2 reads SYDVKM. CDR3 sequence: CASRNSNQPQHF. The CDR3 nucleotides read TGTGCCAGCAGGAATAGCAATCAGCCCCAGCATTTT.

This chain joins TRBV5-5 and TRBJ1-2; no clear D gene. The CDR3 length is 13 residues. The V and J ends lost 4 bases and 2 bases respectively, with 9 bases between them. CDR1 and CDR2 from the germline V gene are SGHKS and YYEKEE (reference sequence). CDR3 protein: CASSITENYGYTF. The CDR3 DNA reads TGTGCCAGCAGCATTACAGAGAACTATGGCTACACCTTC.

The chain employs TRBV2 and TRBJ1-6; 7 bases agree with TRBD1. The CDR3 consists of 15 residues. Germline CDR1 and CDR2: SNHLY and FYNNEI. Losses at the gene ends were 6 bases for V and 7 bases for J; bases not matched to a gene: 9. The CDR3 loop is CASRNAGTVNSPLHF. The DNA of the CDR3 is TGTGCCAGCAGGAACGCCGGGACAGTAAATTCACCCCTCCACTTT.

The chain links TRBV7-2 to TRBJ1-4; maybe TRBD1 (5 bases). V lost 5 bases to trimming and J lost 4 bases, with 11 bases between them. CDR3 length: 14 residues. Germline lookup yields CDR1 SGHTA and CDR2 FQGNSA. The CDR3 DNA reads TGTGCCAGCAGCCCACAGGAGTTTAATGAAAAACTGTTTTTT. This codes for CASSPQEFNEKLFF.

V is TRBV7-2 and J is TRBJ1-6; 8 nucleotides match TRBD1. Trimming removed 3 bases from V and 6 bases from J; junction bases left unmatched: 4. Germline lookup yields CDR1 SGHTA and CDR2 FQGNSA. The CDR3 loop spans 15 amino acids. CDR3 residues: CASSLGQVPNSPLHF. CDR3 DNA: TGTGCCAGCAGCTTGGGACAGGTCCCTAATTCACCCCTCCACTTT.

The chain is built from TRBV2 and TRBJ2-7; D remains unclear. The CDR3 is made up of 15 amino acids. Looked up from germline, CDR1 is SNHLY and CDR2 is FYNNEI. Between the trimmed V and J ends, which lost 6 bases and 4 bases, there was a span of 19 bases. CDR3 sequence reads: CASRGGAIRSYEQYF. The CDR3 nucleotides are TGTGCCAGCAGAGGTGGAGCCATCAGAAGTTACGAGCAGTACTTC.

The chain couples TRBV6-6 to TRBJ1-1; D gene unclear. Germline lookup yields CDR1 MNHNY and CDR2 SVGAGI (reference sequence). The CDR3 consists of 13 residues. The ends were cut back, 6 bases at V and 3 bases at J, with 11 bases in the middle. The CDR3, as DNA: TGTGCCAGCAGCTACCGGGCAGACACTGAAGCTTTCTTT. Translated: CASSYRADTEAFF.

The gene calls are TRBV9 and TRBJ2-7; TRBD2 is a possible D gene (5 bases). The germline gives CDR1 SGDLS, CDR2 YYNGEE. The CDR3 is 16 amino acids. V dropped 0 bases and J dropped 6 bases, with 19 bases sitting between them. CDR3 sequence reads: CASSVAGTGNGVEQYF. As DNA, the CDR3 is TGTGCCAGCAGCGTAGCGGGTACGGGGAACGGGGTCGAGCAGTACTTC.

This clone was seen ten or more times. The CDR3 is CASSVEETQYF. CDR3 DNA sequence: TGTGCCAGCAGCGTAGAAGAGACCCAGTACTTC. This chain connects TRBV5-6 to TRBJ2-5; D call uncertain. Trimming cost V 4 bases and J 3 bases, with 4 bases left between them. This CDR3 contains 11 residues. CDR1 and CDR2 (germline): SGHDT, YYEEEE.

This clone was found once. J is TRBJ2-7 and V is TRBV25-1, with D possibly being TRBD2 (5 bases). The V and J ends lost 4 bases and 5 bases respectively, with 12 bases between them. Looked up from germline, CDR1 is MGHDK and CDR2 is SYGVNS. CDR3 length equals 13 residues. CDR3 nucleotides: TGTGCCAGCAGTGGATTTGCGAGGGACGAGCAGTACTTC. This translates into CASSGFARDEQYF.

V gene TRBV19 combines with J gene TRBJ1-6, with D possibly being TRBD1 (5 bases). The V and J ends lost 3 bases and 7 bases respectively, with 10 bases between them. The CDR3 runs to 14 residues. Looked up from germline, CDR1 is LNHDA and CDR2 is SQIVND (reference sequence). CDR3 protein: CASSISQANSPLHF. The CDR3 nucleotides are TGTGCCAGTAGTATCTCACAGGCCAATTCACCCCTCCACTTT.

This chain's CDR3 is CASSIGTDPAAEPQHF. DNA of the CDR3: TGTGCCAGTAGTATTGGGACCGATCCCGCGGCGGAGCCCCAGCATTTT. The chain joins TRBV19 to TRBJ1-5; possible D gene TRBD1, 5 bases. V was cut by 3 bases and J by 8 bases, with 20 bases left in between. The CDR3 is 16 amino acids. Germline CDR1 LNHDA, CDR2 SQIVND (reference sequence).

This clone appeared a single time. The chain has TRBV9 and TRBJ1-6; D gene unclear. Per the germline V gene, CDR1 is SGDLS and CDR2 is YYNGEE. Trimming removed 0 bases at V and 4 bases at J, with 8 bases between. The CDR3 spans 15 residues. The CDR3 nucleotides are TGTGCCAGCAGCGTAGGGGAGAGATATAATTCACCCCTCCACTTT. This gives the protein CASSVGERYNSPLHF.

Worth noting for this clone: The same CDR3 can be traced to other DNA sequences in this sample. The chain carries TRBV5-1 and TRBJ2-7, with D possibly TRBD1 on 6 matching bases. The V end was cut by 3 bases, the J end by 3 bases, with 10 bases between. This CDR3 contains 13 residues. Looked up from germline, CDR1 is SGHRS and CDR2 is YFSETQ. CDR3 DNA sequence: TGCGCCAGCAGCTCGGGACAAGGCTACGAGCAGTACTTC. It specifies CASSSGQGYEQYF.

The genes are TRBV6-6 and TRBJ2-1; 10 nucleotides align to TRBD1. Germline values: CDR1 MNHNY, CDR2 SVGAGI (reference sequence). V trimming: 4 bases; J trimming: 6 bases; junction bases outside the gene matches: 9. The CDR3 spans 16 residues. CDR3 bases: TGTGCCAGCAGTTTCACCCGACAGGGGGCTAGCAATGAGCAGTTCTTC. This translates into CASSFTRQGASNEQFF.

The chain combines TRBV30 with TRBJ2-3; 15 bases line up with TRBD2. This CDR3 region has 18 residues. Germline V gives CDR1 GTSNPN, CDR2 SVGIG (reference sequence). The V segment lost 1 base and the J segment 5 bases; nucleotides outside the gene matches: 10. The CDR3 protein is CAWSATRTSGGAGDTQYF. In DNA, the CDR3 is TGTGCCTGGAGTGCGACGCGGACTAGCGGGGGGGCTGGAGATACGCAGTATTTT.

The chain couples TRBV11-3 to TRBJ2-1; 11 bases fit TRBD2. The germline V gene encodes CDR1 SGHNT and CDR2 YENEEA. CDR3 size: 15 residues. V was clipped by 5 bases and J by 7 bases; unmatched bases: 7. CDR3 loop: CASSPTSGSMNEQFF. In DNA form, the CDR3 reads TGTGCCAGCAGCCCCACTAGCGGGAGTATGAATGAGCAGTTCTTC.

This clone was counted once. The chain has TRBV6-6 and TRBJ2-7; D is undetermined. The CDR3 extends over 13 amino acids. The V and J ends lost 0 bases and 4 bases respectively, with 7 bases between them. Germline CDR1 reads MNHNY; CDR2 reads SVGAGI (reference sequence). DNA for the CDR3: TGTGCCAGCAGTTACTCTGCCGTATACGAGCAGTACTTC. Amino acid sequence: CASSYSAVYEQYF.

The genes are TRBV7-2 and TRBJ2-1; 8 bases agree with TRBD2. The V and J ends lost 4 bases and 2 bases, in that order; junction bases with no gene match: 7. This CDR3 is 16 amino acids long. The germline CDR1 and CDR2 sequences are SGHTA and FQGNSA. CDR3 region: CASSSTSGLTYNEQFF. The CDR3 nucleotides read TGTGCCAGCAGCTCAACTAGCGGTCTGACCTACAATGAGCAGTTCTTC.

The chain joins TRBV4-1 to TRBJ2-3, with unresolved D. The CDR3 sequence is 15 residues long. The V end lost 0 bases, the J end lost 3 bases, and 10 bases lay between the germline ends. From germline, CDR1 is MGHRA and CDR2 YSYEKL. In DNA, the CDR3 is TGCGCCAGCAGCCAAGAGCACGCGGAAACAGATACGCAGTATTTT. Residues: CASSQEHAETDTQYF.

The V call is TRBV5-5, the J call TRBJ2-7; 7 bases are a match to TRBD2. Looked up from germline, CDR1 is SGHKS and CDR2 is YYEKEE (reference sequence). This CDR3 spans 14 amino acids. V was clipped by 1 base and J by 4 bases; unmatched bases: 5. CDR3 in DNA: TGTGCCAGCAGCTTGAGGCGGGAGATTTACGAGCAGTACTTC. Translating it yields CASSLRREIYEQYF.

The chain couples TRBV18 to TRBJ1-3; D is unclear. Trimming took off 0 bases at V and 3 bases at J, with 12 bases between the two ends. Per the germline V gene, CDR1 is KGHSH and CDR2 is LQKENI. This CDR3 comprises 16 residues. CDR3 DNA sequence: TGTGCCAGCTCACCACCGCCTCCCGGGAGTGGAAACACCATATATTTT. It yields the protein CASSPPPPGSGNTIYF.

In this sample, this clone turned up once. Since a far larger clone is one base different, this is likely a read error. The CDR3 nucleotides read TGTGCCAGCAGCCCCCGACAGAATTCACCCCTCCACTTT. Protein sequence: CASSPRQNSPLHF. V is TRBV28 and J is TRBJ1-6; D may be TRBD1 (5 bases). V was pared by 6 bases and J by 7 bases, with 10 bases between. CDR3 length: 13 amino acids. Germline V gene data show CDR1 as MDHEN and CDR2 as SYDVKM.

V and J are TRBV6-5 and TRBJ2-7; TRBD1 matches at 7 bases. CDR1 is MNHEY, CDR2 SVGAGI, per germline. The CDR3 runs to 13 residues. With 6 bases clipped from V and 6 bases from J, the junction kept 8 bases outside the gene matches. The DNA for the CDR3 is TGTGCCAGCAGCCAGACAGGGACGGGCGAGCAGTACTTC. This sequence encodes CASSQTGTGEQYF.

The genes are TRBV7-9 and TRBJ2-5; a possible D gene is TRBD1 (6 bases). CDR1 and CDR2 (germline): SEHNR, FQNEAQ (reference sequence). Trimming left V 5 bases short and J 5 bases short, with 24 bases between. The CDR3 has 17 residues. CDR3 sequence (DNA): TGTGCCAGCAGCCTAGATCTCCGGACAGTAAATTCGGAGACCCAGTACTTC. Protein: CASSLDLRTVNSETQYF.

V and J are TRBV19 and TRBJ1-2, with no clear D. V was shortened by 6 bases and J by 5 bases, with 7 bases between the two germline ends. Germline CDR1 LNHDA, CDR2 SQIVND (reference sequence). The CDR3 is made up of 11 amino acids. This CDR3 is CASRGLYGYTF. The CDR3 bases are TGTGCCAGTAGGGGTTTGTATGGCTACACCTTC.

This clone was counted a few times. The same CDR3 also results from other DNA sequences found in this sample. The rearrangement links TRBV20-1 to TRBJ2-5; D is unclear. Trimming cost V 6 bases and J 5 bases, with 10 bases left between them. Germline-derived CDR1 and CDR2 are DFQATT and SNEGSKA (reference sequence). This CDR3 is built from 11 residues. The chain's CDR3 is CSAWAGETQYF. The CDR3 region has the DNA TGCAGTGCCTGGGCTGGTGAGACCCAGTACTTC.